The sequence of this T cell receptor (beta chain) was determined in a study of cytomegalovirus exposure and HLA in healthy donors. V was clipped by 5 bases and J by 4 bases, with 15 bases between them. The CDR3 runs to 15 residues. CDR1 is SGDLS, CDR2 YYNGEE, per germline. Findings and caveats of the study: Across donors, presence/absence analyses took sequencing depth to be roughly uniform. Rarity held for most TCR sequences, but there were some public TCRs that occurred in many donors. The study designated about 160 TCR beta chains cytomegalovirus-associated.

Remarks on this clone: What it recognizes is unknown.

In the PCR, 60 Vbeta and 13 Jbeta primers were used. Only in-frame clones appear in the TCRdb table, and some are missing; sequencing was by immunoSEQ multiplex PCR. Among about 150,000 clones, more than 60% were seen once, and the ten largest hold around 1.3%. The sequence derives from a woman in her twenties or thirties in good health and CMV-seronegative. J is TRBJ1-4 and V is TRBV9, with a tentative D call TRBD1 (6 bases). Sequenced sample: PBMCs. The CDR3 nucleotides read TGTGCCAGCAGTGCAGGGGTTAAGGATAATGAAAAACTGTTTTTT. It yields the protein CASSAGVKDNEKLFF.